The 26 T cell receptor beta chains given below trace back to one sample, sequenced in a study of T cells after yellow fever vaccination. One entry per CDR3 protein, called by TCRdb with MiXCR from the 5' RACE reads. The sample carries 30,000 or so distinct CDR3 sequences, around 6.7% recorded once. The specimen comprised PBMCs, either bulk or a sorted T-cell subset (CD4+, CD8+, memory, or dextramer-sorted; not recorded which), sampled on the day of the first yellow fever vaccination. Receptor source: a man younger than 30 who received the YFV17D yellow fever vaccine.

This clonotype was seen at least ten times. The chain couples TRBV6-5 to TRBJ2-3; TRBD2 agrees at 10 bases. The germline V gene has CDR1 MNHEY and CDR2 SVGAGI. The CDR3 length is 19 residues. Trimming cost V 6 bases and J 0 bases; bases outside gene matches: 15. In DNA, the CDR3 is TGTGCCAGCAGCCTATTTTCTAGCGGGGGACCGTCTAGCACAGATACGCAGTATTTT. It specifies CASSLFSSGGPSSTDTQYF.

The genes are TRBV5-4 and TRBJ2-3; the D call may be TRBD1 or TRBD2 (5 bases each). Germline V lookup: CDR1 SGHNT, CDR2 YYREEE (reference sequence). CDR3 length: 14 residues. V lost 4 bases and J lost 5, with 14 bases in between. The CDR3 loop is CASSRRDLVDTQYF. CDR3 in DNA: TGTGCCAGCAGCCGCCGGGACCTGGTAGATACGCAGTATTTT.

Many counts were recorded for this clonotype. The gene calls are TRBV20-1 and TRBJ2-2; D not certain. The CDR3 length is 14 residues. CDR1 is DFQATT and CDR2 is SNEGSKA in the germline V gene (reference sequence). The germline V and J ends were trimmed by 1 base and 6 bases, with 12 bases remaining between them. CDR3 sequence (DNA): TGCAGTGCTAGAGCCCCGACATTTTCCGGGGAGCTGTTTTTT. This codes for CSARAPTFSGELFF.

The V and J genes are TRBV4-1 and TRBJ2-1; 10 bases fit TRBD2. V was clipped by 0 bases and J by 8 bases; unmatched bases: 13. Germline V gene lookup returns CDR1 MGHRA and CDR2 YSYEKL. The CDR3 runs to 18 residues. CDR3 nucleotide sequence: TGCGCCAGCAGCCAAGAGACGGAGAGCGGGGGGGCCCGGTATGAGCAGTTCTTC. This gives the protein CASSQETESGGARYEQFF.

Notes on this clonotype: A much larger clonotype is one base distant, so this may be a read error. The chain carries TRBV6-1 and TRBJ2-5; weak D call: TRBD1 (7 bases). V dropped 6 bases and J dropped 7 bases, with 18 bases sitting between them. There are 14 residues in the CDR3. Germline-derived CDR1 and CDR2 are MNHNS and SASEGT. The CDR3: CASREPDRRGTQYF. The CDR3 DNA reads TGTGCCAGCAGAGAACCGGACAGGCGGGGGACCCAGTACTTC.

This clonotype is classed as medium-sized. The genes are TRBV3-2 and TRBJ1-6; the table's D call, TRBD1, was not checked against the DNA. TRBV3-2 is tagged as a pseudogene. The CDR3 runs to 19 residues. This chain's CDR3 is CASSHGPGQGATYNSPLHF. The CDR3 DNA reads TGTGCCAGCAGCCATGGGCCGGGACAGGGGGCGACCTATAATTCACCCCTCCACTTT.

This clonotype was seen ten or more times. The chain joins TRBV10-3 to TRBJ2-6; 7 nucleotides agree with TRBD1. Unmatched junction bases numbered 10, after V lost 0 bases and J lost 2 bases. This CDR3 region has 19 residues. The germline V gene has CDR1 ENHRY and CDR2 SYGVKD. The CDR3 bases are TGTGCCATCAGTGAGTCTGGAGCAGGGGGTCTAGCTGGGGCCAACGTCCTGACTTTC. It encodes CAISESGAGGLAGANVLTF.

This clonotype has at least ten counts. The V and J genes are TRBV29-1 and TRBJ1-5; TRBD1 matches at 8 bases. CDR3 size: 13 residues. V gave up 5 bases and J gave up 7 bases; unmatched junction bases: 7. Germline V gene data show CDR1 as SQVTM and CDR2 as ANQGSEA. CDR3 sequence: CSVSEQGGQPQHF. In nucleotides, the CDR3 is TGCAGCGTTTCGGAACAGGGGGGACAGCCCCAGCATTTT.

This clonotype has more than one count but fewer than ten. V usage is TRBV6-1 and J usage is TRBJ1-1, with a weak D call TRBD1 (5 bases). The ends were cut back, 4 bases at V and 1 base at J, with 19 bases in the middle. CDR1 and CDR2 from the germline V gene are MNHNS and SASEGT. This CDR3 is built from 17 residues. The CDR3 here is CASSGPPRGSANTEAFF. The CDR3 nucleotides are TGTGCCAGCAGTGGCCCCCCCCGGGGCAGTGCGAACACTGAAGCTTTCTTT.

At least ten counts were recorded for this clonotype. The chain links TRBV14 to TRBJ2-1, with 12 positions matching TRBD2. The length of the CDR3 is 16 residues. Germline CDR1 reads SGHDN; CDR2 reads FVKESK. J gave up 4 bases and V 3 bases, and 4 bases lay outside the gene matches. CDR3 DNA sequence: TGTGCCAGCAGCCACCGACTAGCGGGGGAATACAATGAGCAGTTCTTC. Amino acids: CASSHRLAGEYNEQFF.

This clonotype was recorded at least ten times. The V and J genes are TRBV12-3 or TRBV12-4 and TRBJ2-5; D is undetermined. V was clipped by 0 bases and J by 3 bases, with 11 bases between them. The CDR3 has 15 amino acids. The CDR3 is CASSLATAQEETQYF. CDR3 DNA sequence: TGTGCCAGCAGTTTAGCAACCGCCCAAGAAGAGACCCAGTACTTC.

This clonotype was counted a single time. The chain employs TRBV5-4 and TRBJ2-5, with D perhaps assigned TRBD1 or TRBD2 (7 bases each). This CDR3 region has 13 residues. Germline assignment: CDR1 SGHNT and CDR2 YYREEE (reference sequence). The V end was cut by 9 bases, the J end by 4 bases, with 16 bases between. CDR3 nucleotide sequence: TGTGCCACCAGGGGGGGATTCCCAGAGACCCAGTACTTC. This sequence encodes CATRGGFPETQYF.

This clonotype showed up just a few times. The V call is TRBV18, the J call TRBJ2-5; a weak D match, TRBD1 (6 bases). The CDR3 spans 14 residues. V was clipped by 1 base and J by 3 bases, with 9 bases between them. Germline-derived CDR1 and CDR2 are KGHSH and LQKENI. DNA of the CDR3: TGTGCCAGCTCACCACTGACAGGAGAAGAGACCCAGTACTTC. This gives the protein CASSPLTGEETQYF.

J is TRBJ2-3 and V is TRBV9; TRBD2 matches 7 bases. V dropped 0 bases and J dropped 4; count of bases not matched to a gene: 11. The CDR3 consists of 17 residues. CDR1 is SGDLS and CDR2 is YYNGEE in the germline V gene. CDR3 coding DNA: TGTGCCAGCAGCGTAGGGGGGGGGATGAGAGTAGCAGATACGCAGTATTTT. As protein: CASSVGGGMRVADTQYF.

There are a few counts of this clonotype. In DNA form, the CDR3 reads TGTGCCAGCTCAAGATCGGACAGTTCCGAGCAGTACGTC. Translated, it gives CASSRSDSSEQYV. The chain links TRBV18 to TRBJ2-7; TRBD1 is a possible D gene (6 bases). The CDR3 covers 13 residues. Between the trimmed V and J ends, which lost 5 bases and 6 bases, there was a span of 14 bases. Germline CDR1 and CDR2: KGHSH and LQKENI.

This clonotype has a count of ten or more. V and J are TRBV20-1 and TRBJ2-7; 8 positions agree with TRBD2. The J segment lost 1 base and the V segment lost 0 bases, leaving 11 bases of the junction unmatched. The CDR3 runs to 17 residues. Germline assignment: CDR1 DFQATT and CDR2 SNEGSKA (reference sequence). The CDR3 nucleotides read TGCAGTGCTAGAGATCTCCTGGCGGGGGGCACTTCCTACGAGCAGTACTTC. It specifies CSARDLLAGGTSYEQYF.

This chain joins TRBV12-3 or TRBV12-4 and TRBJ2-6, with TRBD2 identical over 8 bases. With 3 bases clipped from V and 4 bases from J, the junction kept 8 bases outside the gene matches. The CDR3 has 17 amino acids. This CDR3 reads CASSLQRGWSGANVLTF. The CDR3 nucleotides are TGTGCCAGCAGTTTGCAGCGGGGGTGGTCCGGGGCCAACGTCCTGACTTTC.

This clonotype was seen many times. The chain links TRBV4-3 to TRBJ1-5, with no clear D. The V gene lost 3 bases and the J gene lost 2 bases, with 11 bases spanning the gap. CDR3 length equals 15 residues. Germline CDR1 is LGHNA and CDR2 is YSLEER. The CDR3 nucleotides read TGCGCCAGCAGCCACGGGGTATGGGGCAATCAGCCCCAGCATTTT. Encoded protein: CASSHGVWGNQPQHF.

This clonotype was recorded a few times. V usage is TRBV3-1 and J usage is TRBJ1-6; 8 nucleotides align to TRBD1. Unmatched junction bases numbered 3, after V lost 1 base and J lost 7 bases. CDR3 length: 15 residues. Germline loops: CDR1 LGHDT, CDR2 YNNKEL (reference sequence). CDR3 in amino acids: CASSQGRTGNSPLHF. The CDR3 DNA reads TGTGCCAGCAGCCAAGGGCGGACAGGGAATTCACCCCTCCACTTT.

This clonotype was observed at least ten times. The chain joins TRBV7-2 to TRBJ1-1; D not certain. The CDR3 covers 13 residues. Germline CDR1 SGHTA, CDR2 FQGNSA. Deletions cut 2 bases from V and 1 base from J, with 5 bases between. The CDR3 reads CASSLQPNTEAFF. CDR3 bases: TGTGCCAGCAGCTTACAACCGAACACTGAAGCTTTCTTT.

Comment on this clonotype: A much more abundant neighbour one base away suggests this may be a read error. The chain recombines TRBV20-1 with TRBJ2-3, with TRBD1 matching over 7 bases. Per the germline V gene, CDR1 is DFQATT and CDR2 is SNEGSKA (reference sequence). The CDR3 has 15 amino acids. The DNA of the CDR3 is TGCTGTGCTAGATCGATCCAGGGGGGCACAGATACGCAGTATTTT. Its protein is CCARSIQGGTDTQYF.

At least ten counts were recorded for this clonotype. CDR3 coding DNA: TGTGCTAGTGGTTTGGTTCTCGGGCAGCCCCAGCATTTT. Encoded protein: CASGLVLGQPQHF. The chain uses TRBV12-5 and TRBJ1-5; D remains ambiguous. The V end lost 0 bases, the J end lost 7 bases, and 7 bases lay between the germline ends. This CDR3 spans 13 amino acids. In germline, CDR1 is LGHNT, CDR2 FRNRAP.

This clonotype was detected a few times. The chain employs TRBV7-9 and TRBJ1-1; possible D gene TRBD1, 6 bases. Germline V gene lookup returns CDR1 SEHNR and CDR2 FQNEAQ (reference sequence). This CDR3 comprises 13 residues. With 3 bases removed from V and 5 bases from J, the gap between germline ends came to 10 bases. CDR3 region: CASSLGAGTEAFF. The CDR3 DNA sequence: TGTGCCAGCAGCTTGGGGGCGGGTACTGAAGCTTTCTTT.

This clonotype was seen at least ten times. This chain uses TRBV5-1 with TRBJ2-7; no clear D gene. The germline V gene encodes CDR1 SGHRS and CDR2 YFSETQ. This CDR3 is 12 amino acids long. Trimming cost V 0 bases and J 3 bases, with 4 bases left between them. The CDR3 DNA follows: TGCGCCAGCAGCTTGGGGTACTACGAGCAGTACTTC. Translating gives CASSLGYYEQYF.

This clonotype was counted many times. V usage is TRBV20-1 and J usage is TRBJ2-7; D remains unclear. Trimming stripped 0 bases from V and 7 bases from J, with 13 bases between. The CDR3 is 13 amino acids. The germline gives CDR1 DFQATT, CDR2 SNEGSKA (reference sequence). The CDR3 is CSARETSLGEQYF. In DNA, the CDR3 is TGCAGTGCTAGAGAAACCTCCTTGGGGGAGCAGTACTTC.

This clonotype was recorded at least ten times. The V gene is TRBV6-2 or TRBV6-3, the J gene TRBJ2-2; TRBD1 is a possible D gene (5 bases). The length of the CDR3 is 15 residues. The germline CDR1 and CDR2 sequences are MNHEY and SVGEGT. Trimming removed 8 bases from V and 3 bases from J, with 16 bases in between. CDR3 residues: CASERAQEYTGELFF. DNA for the CDR3: TGTGCCAGCGAACGAGCACAGGAATACACCGGGGAGCTGTTTTTT.